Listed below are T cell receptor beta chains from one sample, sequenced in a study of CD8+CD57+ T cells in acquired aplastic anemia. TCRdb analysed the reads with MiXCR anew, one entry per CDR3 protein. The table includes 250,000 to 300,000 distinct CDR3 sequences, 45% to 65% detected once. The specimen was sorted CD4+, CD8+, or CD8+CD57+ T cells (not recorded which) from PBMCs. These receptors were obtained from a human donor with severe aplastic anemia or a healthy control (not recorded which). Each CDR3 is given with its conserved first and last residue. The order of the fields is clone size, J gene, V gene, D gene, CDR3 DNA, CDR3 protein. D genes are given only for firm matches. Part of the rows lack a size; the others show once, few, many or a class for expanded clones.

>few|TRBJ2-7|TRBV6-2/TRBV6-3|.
TGTGCCAGCAGTTACACGGACCCCGCAACCCCCGGAGGTCCTCACTACGAGCAGTACTTC
CASSYTDPATPGGPHYEQYF
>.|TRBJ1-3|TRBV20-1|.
TGCAGTGCTAGGGACAGAAGGAACACCATATATTTT
CSARDRRNTIYF
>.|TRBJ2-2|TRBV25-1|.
TGTGCCAGCAGTGAATTTAGTAGCCTGAACACCGGGGAGCTGTTTTTT
CASSEFSSLNTGELFF
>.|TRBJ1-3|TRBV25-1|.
TGTGCCAGCAGTGAATTCGGAAGTGAGAACACCATATATTTT
CASSEFGSENTIYF
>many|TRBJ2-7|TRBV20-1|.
TGCAGTGCTAGAAAACCCTGGTACGAGCAGTACTTC
CSARKPWYEQYF
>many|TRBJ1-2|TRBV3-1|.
TGTGCCAGCAGCCACGTGGGGACAACTCGCTATGGCTACACCTTC
CASSHVGTTRYGYTF
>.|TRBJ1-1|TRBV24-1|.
TGTGCCACCAGGCAGGACGAGAACACTGAAGCTTTCTTT
CATRQDENTEAFF
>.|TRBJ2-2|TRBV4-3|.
TGCGCCAGCAGCCAAAGTATGAGGGGTGGGGGGCGCATAGCGAACACCGGGGAGCTGTTTTTT
CASSQSMRGGGRIANTGELFF
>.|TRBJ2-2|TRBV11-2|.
TGTGCCAGCAGTGTCAGGGGAAGGAACACCGGGGAGCTGTTTTTT
CASSVRGRNTGELFF
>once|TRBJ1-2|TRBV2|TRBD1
TGTGCCAGCGCGACAGCCCGGGACAGGACGGGCTACACCTTC
CASATARDRTGYTF
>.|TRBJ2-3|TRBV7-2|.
TGTGCCAGCAGCTCCAGGGGTGGCACAGATACGCAGTATTTT
CASSSRGGTDTQYF
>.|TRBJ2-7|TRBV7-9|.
TGTGCCAGCAGCTTAGGGGGCACAGGGAACTACGAGCAGTACTTC
CASSLGGTGNYEQYF
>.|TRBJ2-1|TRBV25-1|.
TGTGCCAGCAGTGAATGGGGGGCTAGCCCTATGGGGGATGAGCAGTTCTTC
CASSEWGASPMGDEQFF
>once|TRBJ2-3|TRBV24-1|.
TGTGCCACCTCCTCGACGGAATCCACGAGAGATACGCAGTATTTT
CATSSTESTRDTQYF
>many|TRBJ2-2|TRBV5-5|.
TGTGCCAGCACAACGTCGGGAATACCGGGGACCGGGGAGCTGTTTTTT
CASTTSGIPGTGELFF
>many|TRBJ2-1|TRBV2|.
TGTGCCAGCAGTCCTCGGTCAGGGGTTTCCTACAATGAGCAGTTCTTC
CASSPRSGVSYNEQFF
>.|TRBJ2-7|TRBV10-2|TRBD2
TGCGCCAGCAGGACCCCCCCTAGCGGGGCTGCCTACGAGCAGTACTTC
CASRTPPSGAAYEQYF
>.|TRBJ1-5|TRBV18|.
TGTGCCAGCTCACCGGCAGAAATAATGGGTCAGCCCCAGCATTTT
CASSPAEIMGQPQHF
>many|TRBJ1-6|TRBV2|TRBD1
TGTGCCAGCACCTATGACAGGGGGCGGTGGGTTTCACCCCTCCACTTT
CASTYDRGRWVSPLHF
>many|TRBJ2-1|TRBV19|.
TGTGCCAGTAGTATCCCGAACGGGGACTTTTCCCAGGACAATGAGCAGTTCTTC
CASSIPNGDFSQDNEQFF
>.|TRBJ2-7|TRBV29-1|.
TGCAGCGTGGTCACAGGGGGGGGGTACGAGCAGTACTTT
CSVVTGGGYEQYF
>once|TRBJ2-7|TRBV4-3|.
TGCGCCAGCAGCCAAGACCGCGAGGCCTCCTACGAGCAGTACTTC
CASSQDREASYEQYF
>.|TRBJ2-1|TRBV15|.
TGTGCCACCAGCCGCCCTAAATCTGCCTCCTACAATGAGCAGTTCTTC
CATSRPKSASYNEQFF
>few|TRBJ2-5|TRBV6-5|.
TGTGCCAGCAGCTGGGGAAAGGGGAAAGAGACCCAGTACTTC
CASSWGKGKETQYF
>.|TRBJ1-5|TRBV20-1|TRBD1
TGCAGTGCCGGAGGGGGGAAGGGGGCAAATAGCAATCAGCCCCAGCATTTT
CSAGGGKGANSNQPQHF
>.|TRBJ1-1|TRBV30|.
TGTGCCTGGAGTGTAGGAGGGGGGGATGGGGTGAACACTGAAGCTTTCTTT
CAWSVGGGDGVNTEAFF
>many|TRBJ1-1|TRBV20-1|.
TGCAGTGCCCCGGAGGGGCACAGCACTGAAGCTTTCTTT
CSAPEGHSTEAFF
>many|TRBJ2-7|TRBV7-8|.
TGTGCCAGCAGCTTAGCGACAGGGAGGGGCGAGCAGTACTTC
CASSLATGRGEQYF
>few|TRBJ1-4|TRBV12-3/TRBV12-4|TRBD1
TGTGCCAGCAGTGAAGGGGGCAGGTCCGGTGAAAAACTGTTTTTT
CASSEGGRSGEKLFF
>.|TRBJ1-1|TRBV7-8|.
TGTGCCAGCAGCTTACAGGGACCGGGTTTGAACACTGAAGCTTTCTTT
CASSLQGPGLNTEAFF
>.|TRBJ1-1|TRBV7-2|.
TGTGGGAGCAGCCGTGGGGTAGGGGCTGGAGCTTTCTTT
CGSSRGVGAGAFF
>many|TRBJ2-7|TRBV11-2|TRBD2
TGTGCCAGCAGCTCTAGTGGGACTAGCGAGTCCTACGAGCAGTACTTC
CASSSSGTSESYEQYF
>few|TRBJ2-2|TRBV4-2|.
TGTGCCAGCAGCCTCCCCCAGGCCGGGGAGGCCGGGGAGCTGTTTTTT
CASSLPQAGEAGELFF
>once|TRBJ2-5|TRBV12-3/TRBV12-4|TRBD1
TGTGCCAGCAGTTCCCAGACAGGGGTCCAAGAGACCCAGTACTTC
CASSSQTGVQETQYF
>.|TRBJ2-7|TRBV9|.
TGTGCCAGCAGCGTAGGGGCCAGGCCTCACGAGCAGTACTTC
CASSVGARPHEQYF
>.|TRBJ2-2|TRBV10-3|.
TGTGCCATCAAGGAACAGGGCGCGACCACCGGGGAGCTGTTTTTT
CAIKEQGATTGELFF
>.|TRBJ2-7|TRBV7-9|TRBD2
TGTGCCAGCAGCTTAGTTACGGGAGGGCCCTACGAGCAGTACTTC
CASSLVTGGPYEQYF
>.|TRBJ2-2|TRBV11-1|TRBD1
TGTGCCAGCAGCTTCGACGGGACAGGGAACACCGGGGAGCTGTTTTTT
CASSFDGTGNTGELFF
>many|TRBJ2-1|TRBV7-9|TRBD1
TGTGCCAGCAGCCTCGCGTGGGACAGGGACAACAATGAGCAGTTCTTC
CASSLAWDRDNNEQFF
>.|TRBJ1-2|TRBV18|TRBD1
TGTGCCAGCTCACTAAACCTACAGGGGCTGGGCTATGGCTACACCTTC
CASSLNLQGLGYGYTF
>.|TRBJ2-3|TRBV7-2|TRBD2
TGTGCCAGCAGCTTTGCGCGGGGGGAGGGCACAGATACGCAGTATTTT
CASSFARGEGTDTQYF
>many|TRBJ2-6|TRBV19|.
TGTGCCAGTATGATTACAGGGTCTGGGGCCAACGTCCTGACTTTC
CASMITGSGANVLTF
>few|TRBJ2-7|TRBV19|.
TGTGCCAGTAGCCGGGGGGGGACAGTACGCTACGAGCAGTACTTC
CASSRGGTVRYEQYF
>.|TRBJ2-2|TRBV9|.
TGTGCCAGCAGTTCCCCCTCAGGGTTGGGAACCGGGGAGCTGTTTTTT
CASSSPSGLGTGELFF
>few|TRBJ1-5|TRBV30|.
TGTGCCTGGAGTGTCAGCAGGGACGGCAGGCAGCCCCAGCATTTT
CAWSVSRDGRQPQHF
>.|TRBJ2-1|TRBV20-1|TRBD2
TGCAGTGCTAGAGGGACTAGCGGGAACGATGAGCAGTTCTTC
CSARGTSGNDEQFF
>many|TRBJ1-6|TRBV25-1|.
TGTGCCAGCAGTGGTTGGACGGGTGGGCCACCTGATTCACCCCTCCACTTT
CASSGWTGGPPDSPLHF
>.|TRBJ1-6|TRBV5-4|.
TGTGCCAGCAGCGGAGGCTTCCAAAATTCACCCCTCCACTTT
CASSGGFQNSPLHF
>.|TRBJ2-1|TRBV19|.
TGTGCCAGCCATGAGCTCTCCCGGCGGAATGAGCAGTTCTTC
CASHELSRRNEQFF
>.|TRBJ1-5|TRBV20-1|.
TGCAGTGCTAGCTTGGAACCCAATCAGCCCCAGCATTTT
CSASLEPNQPQHF
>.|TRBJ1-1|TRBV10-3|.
TGTGCCATCAGTGAGCCACCCTCGACAGAGTTGGGCACTGAAGCTTTCTTT
CAISEPPSTELGTEAFF
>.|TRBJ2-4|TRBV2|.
TGTGCCAGCAGCCCCCACGGGAGAGAAAACATTCAGTACTTC
CASSPHGRENIQYF
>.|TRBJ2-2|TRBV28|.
TGTGCCAGCAGTTTAAGGGGAGGCAGGGAGCTGTATTTT
CASSLRGGRELYF
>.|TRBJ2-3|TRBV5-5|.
TGCGCCAGCAGCCCCCGTAGTGGGGGGCAGTATTTT
CASSPRSGGQYF